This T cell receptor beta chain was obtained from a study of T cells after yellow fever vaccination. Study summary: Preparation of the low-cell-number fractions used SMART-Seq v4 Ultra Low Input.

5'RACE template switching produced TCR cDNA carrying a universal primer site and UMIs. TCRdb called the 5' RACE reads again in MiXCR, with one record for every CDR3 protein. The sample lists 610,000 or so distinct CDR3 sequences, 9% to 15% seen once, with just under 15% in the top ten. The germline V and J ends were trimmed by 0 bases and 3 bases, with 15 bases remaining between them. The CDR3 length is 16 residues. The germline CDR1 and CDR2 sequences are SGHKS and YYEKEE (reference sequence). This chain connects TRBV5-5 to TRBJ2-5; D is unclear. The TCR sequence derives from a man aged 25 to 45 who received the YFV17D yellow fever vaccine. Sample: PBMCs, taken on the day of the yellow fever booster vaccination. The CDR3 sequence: CASSLEGAGGKETQYF. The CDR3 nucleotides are TGTGCCAGCAGCTTGGAAGGCGCCGGCGGCAAAGAGACCCAGTACTTC.